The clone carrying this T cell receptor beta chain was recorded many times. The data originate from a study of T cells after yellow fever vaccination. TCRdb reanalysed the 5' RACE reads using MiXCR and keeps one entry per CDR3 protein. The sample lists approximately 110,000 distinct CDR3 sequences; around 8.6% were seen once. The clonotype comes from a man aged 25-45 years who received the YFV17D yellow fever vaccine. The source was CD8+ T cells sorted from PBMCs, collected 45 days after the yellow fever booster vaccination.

The CDR3 DNA reads TGCAGTGCTCCCTCGGAGAACTCCTACGAGCAGTACTTC. Translated: CSAPSENSYEQYF. V and J are TRBV20-1 and TRBJ2-7, with D hard to call. CDR3 length equals 13 residues. Germline CDR1 reads DFQATT; CDR2 reads SNEGSKA (reference sequence). V shed 5 bases and J shed 0 bases, with 11 bases lying between them.